This TCR beta chain was found in a study of CD8+CD57+ T cells in acquired aplastic anemia. Study at large: Yields of DNA that came from sorted CD4+ and CD8+ cells averaged approximately 3.5 ug.

Germline CDR1 is SQVTM and CDR2 is ANQGSEA. The CDR3 sequence is 13 residues long. Trimming left V 5 bases short and J 4 bases short, with 12 bases between. Study-wide results and limits: For CD8+ Simpson's diversity, patients and controls showed no significant difference. Overlap between patients and controls comprised about 30 CD8+ CDR3 sequences.

CD8+CD57+ cell expansion, shown by flow cytometry, had occurred in the patients selected for sequencing. No therapy was given to patients before blood sampling. Turning to this clonotype: Antigen unknown.

Profiles of TCR beta VDJ and CDR3 were generated from a genomic DNA template. Via MiXCR, TCRdb re-called the reads, giving one row per CDR3 protein. The sample holds about 150,000 distinct CDR3 sequences, roughly half seen once. The clonotype comes from a human donor with aplastic anemia. The chain links TRBV29-1 to TRBJ2-1; the D gene is possibly TRBD1 (6 bases). Source material: sorted CD4+, CD8+, or CD8+CD57+ T cells (not recorded which) from PBMCs. CDR3 coding DNA: TGCAGCGTTTCCCGGGACATTTACAATGAGCAGTTCTTC. Protein sequence: CSVSRDIYNEQFF.